This entry describes one T cell receptor (beta chain). Antigen: not known. The data stem from a study of memory CD4+ T cells and cytomegalovirus serostatus. Regarding the study as a whole: Repertoires predicted CMV serostatus with median bootstrapped AUC of approximately 0.94.

The method was immunoSEQ multiplex PCR; TCRdb's version includes in-frame clones alone and lacks a portion of them. The table records roughly 67,000 clones, about three quarters of them present only once. The sort gate was single viable CD3+CD4+CD8-CD45RO+ cells for memory CD4+ T cells. Trimming removed 10 bases from V and 2 bases from J, with 24 bases in between. The CDR3 consists of 17 residues. CDR1 and CDR2 (germline): SGHDN, FVKESK. The TCR originated in an adult in good health and CMV-seropositive. Sequencing was done on a sample of memory CD4+ T cells from blood. The J gene is TRBJ2-1, the V gene TRBV14; TRBD2 might be the D (5 bases). The CDR3 DNA follows: TGTGCCACCAACACCCGACTACCCAGGAGCACCTACAATGAGCAGTTCTTC. Encoded protein: CATNTRLPRSTYNEQFF.